The 13 T cell receptor beta chains in this list originate from one sample, sequenced in a study of T cell responses to AZD1222 COVID-19 vaccine. Method: immunoSEQ multiplex PCR; TCRdb's copy keeps in-frame clones and lacks some. The sample lists about 120,000 clones, approximately 91% occurring once. The starting material was peripheral blood, obtained on day 0 of AZD1222 vaccination. Receptors were obtained from an adult in good health.

V usage is TRBV27 and J usage is TRBJ1-6; possible D gene TRBD1, 5 bases. Trimming shortened V by 2 bases and J by 4 bases, and 12 bases separated the two germline ends. Per germline, CDR1 MNHEY and CDR2 SMNVEV (reference sequence). The length of the CDR3 is 16 residues. CDR3 in amino acids: CASSLKPGRYNSPLHF. The CDR3 coding sequence is TGTGCCAGCAGTTTAAAGCCAGGGCGGTATAATTCACCCCTCCACTTT.

V gene TRBV6-5 combines with J gene TRBJ1-6, with D possibly TRBD1 on 5 matching bases. CDR1 is MNHEY, CDR2 SVGAGI, per germline. The CDR3 loop spans 15 amino acids. V was trimmed by 0 bases and J by 10 bases, leaving 13 bases between them. CDR3 coding DNA: TGTGCCAGCAGTTACTCGGGGGAGGGTTACTCACCCCTCCACTTT. Its protein is CASSYSGEGYSPLHF.

The CDR3 DNA sequence: TGTGCCAGCAGTCCCCCTGGGACTACCAGCGGGGAGCTGTTTTTT. This translates into CASSPPGTTSGELFF. The J gene is TRBJ2-2, the V gene TRBV28; 7 bases align to TRBD2. Germline CDR1 is MDHEN and CDR2 is SYDVKM. This CDR3 has 15 residues. V was clipped by 5 bases and J by 7 bases; unmatched bases: 10. Combining the CDR3 with reference TRBV28 and TRBJ2-2 gives the whole variable domain DVKVTQSSRYLVKRTGEKVFLECVQDMDHENMFWYRQDPGLGLRLIYFSYDVKMKEKGDIPEGYSVSREKKERFSLILESASTNQTSMYLCASSPPGTTSGELFFGEGSRLTVL.

V gene TRBV3-1 (or the pseudogene TRBV3-2) combines with J gene TRBJ2-7; D is uncertain. Deletions cut 3 bases from V and 0 bases from J, with 0 bases between. CDR3 length: 11 residues. CDR1 and CDR2 from the germline V gene are LGHDT and YNNKEL (reference sequence). Here the CDR3 DNA reads TGTGCCAGCAGCCACTCCTACGAGCAGTACTTC. The encoded protein is CASSHSYEQYF.

This clone appeared a few times. The genes are TRBV14 and TRBJ2-7, with 10 bases matching TRBD2. This CDR3 has 16 residues. V lost 3 bases to trimming and J lost 2 bases; unmatched junction nucleotides: 7. Germline CDR1 reads SGHDN; CDR2 reads FVKESK. The CDR3 sequence: CASSHPSGRYPYEQYF. In nucleotides, the CDR3 is TGTGCCAGCAGCCACCCTAGCGGGAGATACCCCTACGAGCAGTACTTC.

The chain carries TRBV18 and TRBJ2-1; the match to TRBD2 covers 10 bases. V lost 6 bases to trimming and J lost 7 bases; unmatched junction nucleotides: 15. Germline values: CDR1 KGHSH, CDR2 LQKENI. The CDR3 loop spans 17 amino acids. The CDR3 sequence: CASSSARSGRAFNEQFF. In DNA form, the CDR3 reads TGTGCCAGCTCTTCCGCGAGGAGCGGGAGGGCCTTTAATGAGCAGTTCTTC.

This chain uses TRBV11-2 with TRBJ1-2, with 7 bases fitting TRBD1. J gave up 5 bases and V 3 bases, and 15 bases lay outside the gene matches. The CDR3 has 17 amino acids. Germline V CDR1 and CDR2: SGHAT, FQNNGV. The CDR3 region is CASSLGPPGRGDYGYTF. CDR3 nucleotides: TGTGCCAGCAGCTTGGGACCCCCCGGCAGGGGGGATTATGGCTACACCTTC.

V gene TRBV27 combines with J gene TRBJ1-5; D perhaps matches TRBD1 (6 bases). This CDR3 is built from 14 residues. From germline, CDR1 is MNHEY and CDR2 SMNVEV (reference sequence). The germline V and J ends were trimmed by 3 bases and 5 bases, with 11 bases remaining between them. The CDR3 DNA reads as TGTGCCAGCAGTTTCAGGGGAGGCCATCAGCCCCAGCATTTT. It translates to CASSFRGGHQPQHF.

A single count supports this clone. This rearrangement joins TRBV6-6 to TRBJ2-7, with a weak D call TRBD1 (6 bases). V was trimmed by 4 bases and J by 2 bases, leaving 15 bases between them. The CDR3 is 15 residues long. The germline V gene encodes CDR1 MNHNY and CDR2 SVGAGI (reference sequence). CDR3 in DNA: TGTGCCAGCAGTTTCCATAGACAGGCAGCCTACGAGCAGTACTTC. As protein: CASSFHRQAAYEQYF.

This chain uses TRBV3-1 (or the pseudogene TRBV3-2) with TRBJ1-6; D call uncertain. This CDR3 region has 14 residues. The V end lost 4 bases, the J end lost 10 bases, and 14 bases lay between the germline ends. Germline values: CDR1 LGHDT, CDR2 YNNKEL (reference sequence). CDR3 residues: CASSPHPVGSPLHF. Here the CDR3 DNA reads TGTGCCAGCAGCCCCCACCCAGTTGGATCACCCCTCCACTTT.

V gene TRBV6-5 combines with J gene TRBJ1-3; D uncertain. There are 14 residues in the CDR3. Deletions cut 10 bases from V and 4 bases from J, with 17 bases between. Germline values: CDR1 MNHEY, CDR2 SVGAGI. In DNA form, the CDR3 reads TGTGCCACTTCTCCGCGACACTCAGGAAACACCATATATTTT. Translated: CATSPRHSGNTIYF.

The chain links TRBV5-5 to TRBJ2-7; the D gene is possibly TRBD1 (5 bases). The CDR3 is made up of 14 amino acids. Germline values: CDR1 SGHKS, CDR2 YYEKEE (reference sequence). With 4 bases removed from V and 3 bases from J, the gap between germline ends came to 14 bases. CDR3 residues: CASSTDISLYEQYF. Written as DNA, the CDR3 is TGTGCCAGCAGCACGGACATTTCCCTCTACGAGCAGTACTTC.

CDR3 nucleotides: TGCAGTGCTAGTTACGGGGCAGGCACAACACCCCTCCACTTT. It translates to CSASYGAGTTPLHF. This rearrangement joins TRBV20-1 to TRBJ1-6, with D possibly being TRBD1 (5 bases). CDR1 and CDR2 from the germline V gene are DFQATT and SNEGSKA (reference sequence). This CDR3 spans 14 amino acids. Trimming took off 3 bases at V and 11 bases at J, with 17 bases between the two ends.